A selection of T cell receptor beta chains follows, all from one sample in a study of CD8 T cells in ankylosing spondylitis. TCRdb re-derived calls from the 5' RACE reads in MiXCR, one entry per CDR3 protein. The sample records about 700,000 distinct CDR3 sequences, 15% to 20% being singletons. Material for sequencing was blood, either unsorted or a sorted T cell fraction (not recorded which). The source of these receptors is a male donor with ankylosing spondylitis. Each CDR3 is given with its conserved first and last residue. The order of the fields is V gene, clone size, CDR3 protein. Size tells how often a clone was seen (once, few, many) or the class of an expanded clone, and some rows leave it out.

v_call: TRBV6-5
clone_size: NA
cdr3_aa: CASSYGRGREQYF

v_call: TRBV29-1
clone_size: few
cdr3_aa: CSVDRANYGYTF

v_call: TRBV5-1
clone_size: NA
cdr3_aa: CASSLAFVNNYGYTF

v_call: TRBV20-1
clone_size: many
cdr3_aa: CSTRRQGTEAFF

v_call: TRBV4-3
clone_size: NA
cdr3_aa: CASSQGVGSYKEQFF

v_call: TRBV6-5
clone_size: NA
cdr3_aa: CASSLGPAIGTDTQYF

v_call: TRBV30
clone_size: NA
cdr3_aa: CAWSVLSWEGPLYNEQFF

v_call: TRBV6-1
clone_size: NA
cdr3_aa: CASAENQPQHF

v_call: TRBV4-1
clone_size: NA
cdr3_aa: CASSQGDRDRSEAFF

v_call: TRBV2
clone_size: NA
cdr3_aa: CASKGGWEQFF

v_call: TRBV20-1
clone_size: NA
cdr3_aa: CSASPTSTVLNYGYTF

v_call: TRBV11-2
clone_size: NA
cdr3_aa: CASSLDQDSLLIMNTEAFF

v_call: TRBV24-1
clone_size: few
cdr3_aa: CATSETTSPYNEQFF

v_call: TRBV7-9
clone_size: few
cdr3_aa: CASTRQANYEQYF

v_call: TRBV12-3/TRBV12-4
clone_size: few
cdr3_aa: CASTGGANTEAFF

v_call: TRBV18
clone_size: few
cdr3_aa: CASSLAGTGDQETQYF

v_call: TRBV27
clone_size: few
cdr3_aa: CASSHGRANTEAFF

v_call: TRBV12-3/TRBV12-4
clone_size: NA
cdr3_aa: CASSFSFEAFF

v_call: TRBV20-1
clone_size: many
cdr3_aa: CSASSSGRANEQFF

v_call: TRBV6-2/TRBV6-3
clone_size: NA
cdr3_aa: CASSYPRGTGRDEKLFF

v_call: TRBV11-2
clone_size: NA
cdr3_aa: CASSSVKRGVRNTEAFF

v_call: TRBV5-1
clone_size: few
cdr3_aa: CASSLSTGDQETQYF

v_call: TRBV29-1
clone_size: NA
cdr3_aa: CSGVGEREGNEQFF

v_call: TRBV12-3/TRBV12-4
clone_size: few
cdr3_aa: CASSLAYLAGKTYEQYF